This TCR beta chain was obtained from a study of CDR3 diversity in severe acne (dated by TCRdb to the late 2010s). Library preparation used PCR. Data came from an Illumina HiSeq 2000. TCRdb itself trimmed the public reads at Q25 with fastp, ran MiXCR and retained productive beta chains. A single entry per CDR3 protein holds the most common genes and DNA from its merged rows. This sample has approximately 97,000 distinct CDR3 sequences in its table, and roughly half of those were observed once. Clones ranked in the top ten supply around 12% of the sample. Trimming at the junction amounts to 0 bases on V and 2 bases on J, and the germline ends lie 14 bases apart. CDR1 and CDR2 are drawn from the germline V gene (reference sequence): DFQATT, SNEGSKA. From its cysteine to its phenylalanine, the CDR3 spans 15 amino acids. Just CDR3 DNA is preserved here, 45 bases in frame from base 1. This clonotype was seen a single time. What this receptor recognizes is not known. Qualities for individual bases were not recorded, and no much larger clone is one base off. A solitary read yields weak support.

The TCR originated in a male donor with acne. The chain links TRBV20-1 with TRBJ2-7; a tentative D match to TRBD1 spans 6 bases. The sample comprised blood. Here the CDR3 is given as CSARDLAGAPYEQYF. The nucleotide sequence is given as TGCAGTGCTAGAGATTTGGCAGGGGCCCCCTACGAGCAGTACTTC.